The 13 T cell receptor beta chains given below trace back to one sample, sequenced in a study of blood T cell repertoires in COVID-19. Clones were read by immunoSEQ multiplex PCR, and TCRdb kept only the in-frame ones, dropping some. The sample yields roughly 38,000 clones, around 76% seen once. The specimen sequenced was peripheral blood. Every receptor here comes from a man in his sixties or seventies with active or convalescent COVID-19.

The chain is built from TRBV24-1 and TRBJ1-3; D unclear. Germline CDR1 and CDR2: KGHDR and SFDVKD. CDR3 length: 12 amino acids. Trimming removed 5 bases at V and 1 base at J, with 2 bases between. CDR3 residues: CATSASGNTIYF. CDR3 DNA sequence: TGTGCCACCAGTGCTTCTGGAAACACCATATATTTT.

The genes are TRBV6-5 and TRBJ1-4; D gene ambiguous. The CDR3 runs 12 residues. In germline, CDR1 is MNHEY, CDR2 SVGAGI. The V end was cut by 6 bases, the J end by 4 bases, with 6 bases between. Here the CDR3 DNA reads TGTGCCAGCAGACAAAATAATGAAAAACTGTTTTTT. Amino acid sequence: CASRQNNEKLFF.

The chain uses TRBV5-1 and TRBJ1-1, with TRBD1 identical over 7 bases. Germline CDR1 is SGHRS and CDR2 is YFSETQ. With V trimmed by 0 bases and J by 7 bases, 6 bases remained unmatched. This CDR3 region has 14 residues. CDR3 nucleotides: TGCGCCAGCAGCTTGGGACAGGGTTGGGATGAAGCTTTCTTT. Amino acid sequence: CASSLGQGWDEAFF.

This clone was picked up one time. This rearrangement joins TRBV5-1 to TRBJ2-5; 12 bases fit TRBD2. The germline CDR1 and CDR2 sequences are SGHRS and YFSETQ. V was pared by 0 bases and J by 3 bases, with 6 bases of the junction left unmatched. The CDR3 covers 17 residues. The CDR3 nucleotides are TGCGCCAGCAGCTTGGGTGTGCTAGCGGGGGGGAAAGAGACCCAGTACTTC. The encoded protein is CASSLGVLAGGKETQYF.

CDR3 protein: CASSLLAGYTGELFF. CDR3 DNA: TGTGCCAGCAGCTTGCTAGCGGGGTACACCGGGGAGCTGTTTTTT. V and J are TRBV5-8 and TRBJ2-2; 9 nucleotides match TRBD2. The CDR3 loop spans 15 amino acids. CDR1 is SGHTS, CDR2 YDEGEE, per germline. The ends lost 1 base at V and 3 bases at J; junction bases unmatched: 1.

This rearrangement joins TRBV27 to TRBJ1-2; TRBD1 agrees at 7 bases. The V gene end was trimmed by 5 bases and the J gene end by 5 bases; junction bases not matched to a gene: 5. This CDR3 has 13 amino acids. From germline, CDR1 is MNHEY and CDR2 SMNVEV (reference sequence). The CDR3 loop is CASSTSTGYGYTF. The DNA of the CDR3 is TGTGCCAGCAGTACCTCGACAGGGTATGGCTACACCTTC.

The V gene is TRBV5-1, the J gene TRBJ1-5; a possible D gene is TRBD1 (5 bases). V was cut by 4 bases and J by 6 bases, with 14 bases left in between. This CDR3 region has 14 residues. Germline assignment: CDR1 SGHRS and CDR2 YFSETQ. CDR3 sequence (DNA): TGCGCCAGCAGCCTAGGGGAAAAAGGTCAGCCCCAGCATTTT. Residues: CASSLGEKGQPQHF.

The chain links TRBV12-1 to TRBJ1-1. TRBV12-1 is termed a pseudogene. The CDR3 is 14 amino acids. CDR3 bases: TGTGCCAGCAGCTTCGGTGTCCCCAACACTGAAGCTTTCTTT. Translation: CASSFGVPNTEAFF.

In this sample, this clone turned up once. CDR3 DNA sequence: TGTGCCAGCAAGGCTGGGACTAGCGGGGCTGAGACCCAGTACTTC. Amino acids: CASKAGTSGAETQYF. This chain uses TRBV2 with TRBJ2-5; 13 nucleotides align to TRBD2. The V segment lost 7 bases and the J segment 5 bases; nucleotides outside the gene matches: 7. Germline loops: CDR1 SNHLY, CDR2 FYNNEI. This CDR3 is built from 15 residues.

V usage is TRBV11-2 and J usage is TRBJ2-5, with 8 nucleotides matching TRBD2. CDR1 and CDR2 from the germline V gene are SGHAT and FQNNGV. Trimming at V came to 1 base and at J to 2 bases, leaving 3 bases not matched to a gene. This CDR3 contains 15 residues. Written as DNA, the CDR3 is TGTGCCAGCAGCTTAGGGACTAGCAGACAAGAGACCCAGTACTTC. Amino acids: CASSLGTSRQETQYF.

This clone is medium-sized by share. The genes are TRBV6-5 and TRBJ1-2; 7 bases are shared with TRBD1. With 2 bases clipped from V and 8 bases from J, the junction kept 14 bases outside the gene matches. The CDR3 runs 16 residues. Germline assignment: CDR1 MNHEY and CDR2 SVGAGI. DNA for the CDR3: TGTGCCAGCAGTTACCTTATGACAGGGCCCTCCGGGGGCTACACCTTC. Protein sequence: CASSYLMTGPSGGYTF.

The chain links TRBV11-2 to TRBJ2-4, with no clear D. CDR1 is SGHAT and CDR2 is FQNNGV in the germline V gene. The ends were cut back, 4 bases at V and 3 bases at J, with 10 bases in the middle. This CDR3 has 14 amino acids. CDR3 in DNA: TGTGCCAGCAGCTCCCCAAACATCAAAAACATTCAGTACTTC. Its protein product is CASSSPNIKNIQYF.

Here the CDR3 DNA reads TGTGCCACTAGAACTAGCGGGGGGGCCGGTGATACGCAGTATTTT. Protein sequence: CATRTSGGAGDTQYF. The chain employs TRBV19 and TRBJ2-3, with 13 bases identical to TRBD2. Germline assignment: CDR1 LNHDA and CDR2 SQIVND (reference sequence). J was trimmed by 6 bases and V by 10 bases; bases with no gene match: 10. There are 15 residues in the CDR3.